A selection of T cell receptor beta chains follows, all from one sample in a study of T cell clonotyping in hematopoietic cell transplantation. TCRdb's copy holds only in-frame clones and misses some; the assay was immunoSEQ multiplex PCR. The table records approximately 1,000 clones, almost 95% of them present only once. Sequences were derived from PBMCs, sampled 180 days after allogeneic stem cell transplant. The receptors were gathered from a male patient in his forties or fifties who had an allogeneic stem cell transplant from a related donor, so T cells may come from the graft donor. Some clones in this sample may be carry-over from other donors' samples. CDR3s include the opening cysteine and the closing phenylalanine or tryptophan. A D gene is named only where the DNA matches it firmly. Clone size is shown for a subset of rows, as once, few, many or a class of expanded clone.

>TRBV29-1|NA|TRBJ1-1|NA
TGCAGCGTTAGGGGTACGGGAACTGAAGCTTTCTTT
CSVRGTGTEAFF
>TRBV6-1|NA|TRBJ1-5|NA
TGTGCCAGCAGTGAATTTCTCGGGGGCGCTCAGCCCCAGCATTTT
CASSEFLGGAQPQHF
>TRBV6-9|NA|TRBJ2-6|NA
TGTGCCAGCAGTCTTTCATGGCGACAAAGTCGGGCCAACGTCCTGACTTTC
CASSLSWRQSRANVLTF
>TRBV19|NA|TRBJ2-7|NA
TGTGCCAGTAGTAAAACTAGCTCATCCTCCTACGAGCAGTACTTC
CASSKTSSSSYEQYF
>TRBV7-2|NA|TRBJ1-1|NA
TGTGCCAGCAGCTTTTTGTTAAGTAACACTGAAGCTTTCTTT
CASSFLLSNTEAFF
>TRBV6-1|TRBD1|TRBJ2-5|NA
TGTGCCAGCAGTGAAAGGACAGGGAAAGAGACCCAGTACTTC
CASSERTGKETQYF
>TRBV6-5|NA|TRBJ2-7|NA
TGTGCCAGCAGTTACTCGAGGGCGGGGTTCTCCTACGAGCAGTACTTC
CASSYSRAGFSYEQYF
>TRBV21-1|NA|TRBJ2-7|NA
TGTGCCAGCAGCAAAGCGCCGGGGAGGAGGTTCTACGAGCAGTACTTC
CASSKAPGRRFYEQYF
>TRBV6-6|TRBD1|TRBJ1-2|NA
TGTGCCAGCAGTTACGGGACAGCTAACTATGGCTACACCTTC
CASSYGTANYGYTF
>TRBV19|TRBD1|TRBJ1-1|NA
TGTGCCAGTAGTATGACAGGGGATACTGAAGCTTTCTTT
CASSMTGDTEAFF
>TRBV2|NA|TRBJ2-2|NA
TGTGCCAGCAGGGAACAAACGGCCCGCCTAGGGGAGCTGTTTTTT
CASREQTARLGELFF
>TRBV7-3|NA|TRBJ1-1|NA
TGTGCCAGCAGCTTAAGGCCGCGGTCGAACACTGAAGCTTTCTTT
CASSLRPRSNTEAFF
>TRBV5-1|NA|TRBJ2-1|NA
TGCGCCAGCAGCTTGGCCAGGGCTTTCGATGAGCAGTTCTTC
CASSLARAFDEQFF
>TRBV5-1|NA|TRBJ1-2|NA
TGCGCCAGCAGGCAGGATGATAACTATGGCTACACCTTC
CASRQDDNYGYTF
>TRBV6-5|NA|TRBJ1-2|NA
TGTGCCAGCTCTTCAACGACTAACTATGGCTACACCTTC
CASSSTTNYGYTF
>TRBV9|NA|TRBJ2-3|NA
TGTGCCAGCAGCCCAGCGCACTACCCAGATACGCAGTATTTT
CASSPAHYPDTQYF
>TRBV7-3|TRBD2|TRBJ2-3|NA
TGTGCCAGCAGCTTAAAGGGACTAGCGGGAGGAGATACGCAGTATTTT
CASSLKGLAGGDTQYF
>TRBV5-8|NA|TRBJ1-1|once
TGTGCCAGCGGGGGGGTCACTGAAGCTTTCTTT
CASGGVTEAFF
>TRBV6-5|TRBD1|TRBJ2-3|NA
TGTGCCACACGGGTGGCAGGGGGAAAGCAGTATTTT
CATRVAGGKQYF
>TRBV4-1|NA|TRBJ1-2|NA
TGCGCCAGCAGCCAGGGACCGTTTTATGGCTACACCTTC
CASSQGPFYGYTF
>TRBV6-1|TRBD1|TRBJ2-7|NA
TGTGCCAGCGGACCGGGACAGTACTACGAGCAGTACTTC
CASGPGQYYEQYF
>TRBV5-5|NA|TRBJ1-1|once
TGTGCCAGCAGCTGGGGACTACGGAACACTGAAGCTTTCTTT
CASSWGLRNTEAFF
>TRBV28|NA|TRBJ2-3|NA
TGTGCCAGCACCCGAGGGGGACGTATTGGGGCAGCGGTGATAGATACGCAGTATTTT
CASTRGGRIGAAVIDTQYF
>TRBV19|TRBD1|TRBJ1-1|NA
TGTGCCAGTAGTGCGGACAGGGGGGGGAAAGCTTTCTTT
CASSADRGGKAFF
>TRBV19|NA|TRBJ2-2|NA
TGTGCCAGTAGTATATACGGGGGTCGGAACACCGGGGAGCTGTTTTTT
CASSIYGGRNTGELFF
>TRBV6-5|TRBD1|TRBJ1-2|NA
TGTGCCAGCAGTCCCGGGACAGGGGACAGGTATGGCTACACCTTC
CASSPGTGDRYGYTF
>TRBV2|TRBD1|TRBJ1-2|once
TGTGCCAGCAGTGCCAGGGGGCAAGGCTACACCTTC
CASSARGQGYTF
>TRBV5-8|NA|TRBJ1-2|few
TGTGCCAGCAGCACTGACAGTCCTGGCTACACCTTC
CASSTDSPGYTF
>TRBV5-4|NA|TRBJ1-3|NA
TGTGCCAGCAGCTTGTGGCCGGCAGATCGAGGAAACACCATATATTTT
CASSLWPADRGNTIYF
>TRBV28|NA|TRBJ2-5|NA
TGTGCCACCTGGGGGGTGTCGAGGCAAGAGACCCAGTACTTC
CATWGVSRQETQYF
>TRBV5-1|TRBD1|TRBJ1-2|NA
TGCGCCAGCAGCTTGGCCGGGGGACAGAGTTATGGCTACACCTTC
CASSLAGGQSYGYTF
>TRBV19|TRBD1|TRBJ1-4|NA
TGTGCCAGTAGTATCGGGACCGGGACAGGAGACGAAAAACTGTTTTTT
CASSIGTGTGDEKLFF
>TRBV5-1|NA|TRBJ2-7|NA
TGCGCCAGCAGCGAGGGGACAACCTACGAGCAGTACTTC
CASSEGTTYEQYF
>TRBV5-1|TRBD1|TRBJ1-3|NA
TGCGCCAGCAGCTTGGAGGGACAGGGACAGGCTTATGGAAACACCATATATTTT
CASSLEGQGQAYGNTIYF
>TRBV25-1|NA|TRBJ1-2|NA
TGTGCCAGCAGTGACTCCTTCCTCGGGGCAGAGGGCTACACCTTC
CASSDSFLGAEGYTF
>TRBV7-2|NA|TRBJ1-1|once
TGTGCCAGCAGCTCACTAATGGGTAGGGGAGAAGCTTTCTTT
CASSSLMGRGEAFF
>TRBV4-3|NA|TRBJ2-5|NA
TGCGCCAGCAGCCATAGAGAGACTTGGTACCAAGAGACCCAGTACTTC
CASSHRETWYQETQYF
>TRBV29-1|NA|TRBJ2-7|NA
TGCAGCGTTGAAACCTTAGACCCCCGAGACTCCTACGAGCAGTACTTC
CSVETLDPRDSYEQYF
>TRBV11-3|TRBD1|TRBJ2-4|NA
TGTGCCAGCAGCTTAGGAAGGGACAGGGAACCCCATTTAGCCAAAAACATTCAGTACTTC
CASSLGRDREPHLAKNIQYF
>TRBV9|NA|TRBJ2-2|NA
TGTGCCAGCAGCGTAGAGTGGATTACGGGGGAGCTGTTTTTT
CASSVEWITGELFF
>TRBV28|NA|TRBJ2-7|NA
TGTGCCAGCAGGCTACGGGCGACAGCCTTCTATGGGCAGTACTTC
CASRLRATAFYGQYF
>TRBV19|NA|TRBJ1-1|NA
TGTGCCAGTAGTTTCGGTCCTGAAGCTTTCTTT
CASSFGPEAFF
>TRBV6-6|TRBD1|TRBJ2-2|NA
TGTGCCAGCAGTTCGTTAGGGGGCGCGGACACCGGGGAGCTGTTTTTT
CASSSLGGADTGELFF
>TRBV7-8|TRBD1|TRBJ1-6|NA
TGTGCCAGCAGCCCTTATTTCAACAGGGGGGGGAATTCACCCCTCCACTTT
CASSPYFNRGGNSPLHF
>TRBV28|NA|TRBJ2-1|NA
TGTGCCAGCAGATTACAGGGAGATGAGCAGTTCTTC
CASRLQGDEQFF
>TRBV29-1|NA|TRBJ2-3|NA
TGCAGCGTTCGCGATTCGCGGGGCACAGATACGCAGTATTTT
CSVRDSRGTDTQYF
>TRBV28|NA|TRBJ1-5|NA
TGTGCCAGCAGCGTTATCCAGGGTAGCAATCAGCCCCAGCATTTT
CASSVIQGSNQPQHF
>TRBV7-9|TRBD2|TRBJ2-3|NA
TGTGCCAGCAGCTCCGCCGGGACTAGCGCAGCTAGCACAGATACGCAGTATTTT
CASSSAGTSAASTDTQYF
>TRBV7-3|TRBD2|TRBJ2-2|NA
TGTGCCAGCAGCTCGTCCGGGGGGGCCCCAATCGGGGAGCTGTTTTTT
CASSSSGGAPIGELFF
>TRBV30|NA|TRBJ1-1|NA
TGTGCCGCCCACCGGGGAGGCACGAACACTGAAGCTTTCTTT
CAAHRGGTNTEAFF
>TRBV5-1|NA|TRBJ2-1|once
TGCGCCAGCAGCTTGGAAGGCGGGGCCAGCAATGAGCAGTTCTTC
CASSLEGGASNEQFF
>TRBV19|TRBD2|TRBJ2-2|NA
TGTGCCAGTAGTATGGGGAGCGGGAGAGGGGAGCTGTTTTTT
CASSMGSGRGELFF
>TRBV7-2|TRBD1|TRBJ1-6|NA
TGTGCCAGCAGCTTACAGGGGGGAATTAATTCACCCCTCCACTTT
CASSLQGGINSPLHF
>TRBV4-2|NA|TRBJ2-2|NA
TGTGCCAGCAGCCAAGATCCGGGGGTTCACGGGGAGCTGTTTTTT
CASSQDPGVHGELFF
>TRBV2|TRBD1|TRBJ1-6|NA
TGTGCCAGCAGTGAAGGGGACAGGGGAGGATCCCTCCACTTT
CASSEGDRGGSLHF
>TRBV12-5|NA|TRBJ1-5|NA
TGTGCTAGTGGTTTAAGTGGGGAGGGGCAGCCCCAGCATTTT
CASGLSGEGQPQHF
>TRBV5-6|TRBD1|TRBJ1-4|NA
TGTGCCAGCAGTTTGGGACAGTTAAAACTGTTTTTT
CASSLGQLKLFF